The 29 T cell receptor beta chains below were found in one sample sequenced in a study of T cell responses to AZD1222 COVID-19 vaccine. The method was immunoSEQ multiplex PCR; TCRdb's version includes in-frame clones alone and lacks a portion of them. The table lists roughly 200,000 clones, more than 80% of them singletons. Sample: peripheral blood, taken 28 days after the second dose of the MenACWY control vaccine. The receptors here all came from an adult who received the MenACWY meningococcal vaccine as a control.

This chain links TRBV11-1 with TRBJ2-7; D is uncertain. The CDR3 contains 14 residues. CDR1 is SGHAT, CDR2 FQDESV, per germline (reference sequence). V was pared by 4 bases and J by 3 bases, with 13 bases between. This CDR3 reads CASSSSRSFYEQYF. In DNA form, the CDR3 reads TGTGCCAGCAGCTCCTCCCGTTCCTTCTACGAGCAGTACTTC.

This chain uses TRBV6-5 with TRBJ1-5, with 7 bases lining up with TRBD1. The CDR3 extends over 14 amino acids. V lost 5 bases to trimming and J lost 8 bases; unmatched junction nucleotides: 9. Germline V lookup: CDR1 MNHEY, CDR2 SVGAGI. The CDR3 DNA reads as TGTGCCAGCAGTCCGCGGACAGGCTCGGAGCCCCAGCATTTT. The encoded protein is CASSPRTGSEPQHF.

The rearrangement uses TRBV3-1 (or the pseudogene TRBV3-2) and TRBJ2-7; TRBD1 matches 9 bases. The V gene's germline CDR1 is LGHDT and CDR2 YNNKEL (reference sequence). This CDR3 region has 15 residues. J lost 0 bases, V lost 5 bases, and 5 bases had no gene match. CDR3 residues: CASSEGQGNSYEQYF. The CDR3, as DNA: TGTGCCAGCAGCGAGGGACAGGGTAACTCCTACGAGCAGTACTTC.

The CDR3 nucleotides read TGTGCCAGCGTCCCAATCCGGGGTGAAAAACTGTTTTTT. It yields the protein CASVPIRGEKLFF. The V and J genes are TRBV28 and TRBJ1-4; D gene ambiguous. V lost 8 bases and J lost 7, with 14 bases in between. The CDR3 runs to 13 residues. CDR1 and CDR2 (germline): MDHEN, SYDVKM.

CDR3 nucleotide sequence: TGTGCCAGCAGTCCCAGGGGATCTGGAAACACCATATATTTT. Its translation is CASSPRGSGNTIYF. This chain joins TRBV5-4 and TRBJ1-3; possibly TRBD1 for D (6 bases). The CDR3 runs 14 residues. Germline V gene sequence: CDR1 SGHNT, CDR2 YYREEE (reference sequence). The germline V and J ends were trimmed by 5 bases and 1 base, with 10 bases remaining between them.

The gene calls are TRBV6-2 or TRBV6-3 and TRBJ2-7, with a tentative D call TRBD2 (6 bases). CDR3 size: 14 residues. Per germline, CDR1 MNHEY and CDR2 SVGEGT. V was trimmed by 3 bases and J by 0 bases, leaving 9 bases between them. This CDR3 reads CASSYAGISYEQYF. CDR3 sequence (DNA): TGTGCCAGCAGTTATGCGGGGATCTCCTACGAGCAGTACTTC.

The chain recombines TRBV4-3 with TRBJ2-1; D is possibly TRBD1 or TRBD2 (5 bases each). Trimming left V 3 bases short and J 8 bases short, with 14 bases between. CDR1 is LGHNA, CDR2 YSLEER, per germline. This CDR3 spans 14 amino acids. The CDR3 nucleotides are TGCGCCAGCAGCCAGTACCGCAGAGGGGATGAGCAGTTCTTC. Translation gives CASSQYRRGDEQFF.

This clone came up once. CDR3 DNA: TGTGCCAGCAGTCCCCCGTCCGGGACAAGTAGCAATCAGCCCCAGCATTTT. It yields the protein CASSPPSGTSSNQPQHF. The chain combines TRBV6-6 with TRBJ1-5; tentatively, D is TRBD1 (6 bases). Trimming cost V 5 bases and J 0 bases, with 17 bases left between them. Germline V gene sequence: CDR1 MNHNY, CDR2 SVGAGI (reference sequence). The CDR3 consists of 17 residues.

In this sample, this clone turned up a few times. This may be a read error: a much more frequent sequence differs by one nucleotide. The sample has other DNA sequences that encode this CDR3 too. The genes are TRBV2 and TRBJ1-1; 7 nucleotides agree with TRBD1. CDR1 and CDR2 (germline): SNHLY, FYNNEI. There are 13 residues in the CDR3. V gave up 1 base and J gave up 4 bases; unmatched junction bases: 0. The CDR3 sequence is CASSEGQGTEAFF. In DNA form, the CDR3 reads TGTGCCAGCAGTGAAGGACAGGGCACTGAAGCTTTCTTT.

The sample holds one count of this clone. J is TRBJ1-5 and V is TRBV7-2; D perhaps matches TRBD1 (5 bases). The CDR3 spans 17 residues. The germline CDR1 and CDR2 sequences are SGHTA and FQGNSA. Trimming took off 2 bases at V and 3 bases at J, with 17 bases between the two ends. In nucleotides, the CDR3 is TGTGCCAGCAGCTTAAGGACGGGGGGAGCTATCAATCAGCCCCAGCATTTT. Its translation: CASSLRTGGAINQPQHF. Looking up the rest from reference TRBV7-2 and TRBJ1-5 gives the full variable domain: GAGVSQSPSNKVTEKGKDVELRCDPISGHTALYWYRQSLGQGLEFLIYFQGNSAPDKSGLPSDRFSAERTGGSVSTLTIQRTQQEDSAVYLCASSLRTGGAINQPQHFGDGTRLSIL.

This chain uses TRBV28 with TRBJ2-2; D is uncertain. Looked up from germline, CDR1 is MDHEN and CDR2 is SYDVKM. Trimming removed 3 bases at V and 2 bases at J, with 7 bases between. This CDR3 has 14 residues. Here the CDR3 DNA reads TGTGCCAGCAGTTTTCGGCTTAACACCGGGGAGCTGTTTTTT. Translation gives CASSFRLNTGELFF.

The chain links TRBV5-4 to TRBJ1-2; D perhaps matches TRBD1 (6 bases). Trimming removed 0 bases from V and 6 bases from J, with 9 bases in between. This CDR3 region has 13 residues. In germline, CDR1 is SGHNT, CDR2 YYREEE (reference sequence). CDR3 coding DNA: TGTGCCAGCAGCTTGGAGAGGGGGGATGGCTACACCTTC. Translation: CASSLERGDGYTF.

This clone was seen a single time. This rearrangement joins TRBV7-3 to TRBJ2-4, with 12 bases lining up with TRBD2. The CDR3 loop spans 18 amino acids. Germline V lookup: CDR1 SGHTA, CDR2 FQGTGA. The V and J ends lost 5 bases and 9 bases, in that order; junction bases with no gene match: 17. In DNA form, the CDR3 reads TGTGCCAGCAGCCCAAGCCCTAGCGGGAGGGCCGATCCGCTCATTCAGTACTTC. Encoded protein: CASSPSPSGRADPLIQYF.

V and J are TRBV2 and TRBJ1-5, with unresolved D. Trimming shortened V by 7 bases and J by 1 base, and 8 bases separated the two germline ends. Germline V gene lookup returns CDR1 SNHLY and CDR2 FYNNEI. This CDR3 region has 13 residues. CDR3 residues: CASKRGSNQPQHF. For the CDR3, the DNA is TGTGCCAGCAAGCGGGGAAGCAATCAGCCCCAGCATTTT. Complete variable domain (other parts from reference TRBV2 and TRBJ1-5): EPEVTQTPSHQVTQMGQEVILRCVPISNHLYFYWYRQILGQKVEFLVSFYNNEISEKSEIFDDQFSVERPDGSNFTLKIRSTKLEDSAMYFCASKRGSNQPQHFGDGTRLSIL.

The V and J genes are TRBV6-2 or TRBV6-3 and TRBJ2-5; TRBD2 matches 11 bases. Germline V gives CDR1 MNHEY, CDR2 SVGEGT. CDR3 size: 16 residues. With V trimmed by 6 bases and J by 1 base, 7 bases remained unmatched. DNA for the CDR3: TGTGCCAGCAGACCTCAGGGACTAGCGGCCCAAGAGACCCAGTACTTC. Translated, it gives CASRPQGLAAQETQYF.

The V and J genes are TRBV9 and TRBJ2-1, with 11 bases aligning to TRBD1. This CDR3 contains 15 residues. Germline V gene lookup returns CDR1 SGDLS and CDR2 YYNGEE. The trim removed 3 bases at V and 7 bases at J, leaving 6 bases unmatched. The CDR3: CASSAGQGAGNEQFF. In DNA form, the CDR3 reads TGTGCCAGCAGCGCAGGACAGGGGGCAGGTAATGAGCAGTTCTTC.

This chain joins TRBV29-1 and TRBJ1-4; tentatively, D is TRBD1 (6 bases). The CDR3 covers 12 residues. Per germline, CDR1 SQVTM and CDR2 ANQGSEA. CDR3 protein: CGTAGANEKLFF. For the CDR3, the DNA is TGCGGGACCGCAGGGGCTAATGAAAAACTGTTTTTT.

The CDR3 loop reads CASSTRDPGGQPQHF. CDR3 DNA: TGTGCCAGTAGTACCCGGGATCCCGGCGGTCAGCCCCAGCATTTT. The V and J genes are TRBV19 and TRBJ1-5; the D is unclear. This CDR3 comprises 15 residues. Germline V gene sequence: CDR1 LNHDA, CDR2 SQIVND (reference sequence). The ends were cut back, 4 bases at V and 6 bases at J, with 16 bases in the middle. Complete variable domain (other parts from reference TRBV19 and TRBJ1-5): DGGITQSPKYLFRKEGQNVTLSCEQNLNHDAMYWYRQDPGQGLRLIYYSQIVNDFQKGDIAEGYSVSREKKESFPLTVTSAQKNPTAFYLCASSTRDPGGQPQHFGDGTRLSIL.

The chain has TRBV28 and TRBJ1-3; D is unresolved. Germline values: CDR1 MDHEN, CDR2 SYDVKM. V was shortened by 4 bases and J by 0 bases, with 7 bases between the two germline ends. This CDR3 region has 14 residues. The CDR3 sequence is CASSSIGSGNTIYF. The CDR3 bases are TGTGCCAGCAGTTCTATAGGCTCTGGAAACACCATATATTTT.

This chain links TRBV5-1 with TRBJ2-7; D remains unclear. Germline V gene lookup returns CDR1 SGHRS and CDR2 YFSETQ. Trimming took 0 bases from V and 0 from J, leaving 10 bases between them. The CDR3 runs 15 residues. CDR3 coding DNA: TGCGCCAGCAGCTTGGACCCCGGTCTCTCCTACGAGCAGTACTTC. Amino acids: CASSLDPGLSYEQYF.

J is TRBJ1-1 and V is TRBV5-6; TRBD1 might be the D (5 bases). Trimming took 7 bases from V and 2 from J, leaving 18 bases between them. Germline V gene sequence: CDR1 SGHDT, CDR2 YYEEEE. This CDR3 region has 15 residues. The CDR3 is CASVNSGLLNTEAFF. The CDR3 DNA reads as TGTGCCAGCGTAAATTCGGGACTGTTAAACACTGAAGCTTTCTTT.

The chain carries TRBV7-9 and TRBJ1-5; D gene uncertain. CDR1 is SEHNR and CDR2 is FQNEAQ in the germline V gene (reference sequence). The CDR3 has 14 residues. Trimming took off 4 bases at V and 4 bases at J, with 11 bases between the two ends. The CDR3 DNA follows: TGTGCCAGCAGCTCGTCGACTTTAAATCAGCCCCAGCATTTT. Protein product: CASSSSTLNQPQHF.

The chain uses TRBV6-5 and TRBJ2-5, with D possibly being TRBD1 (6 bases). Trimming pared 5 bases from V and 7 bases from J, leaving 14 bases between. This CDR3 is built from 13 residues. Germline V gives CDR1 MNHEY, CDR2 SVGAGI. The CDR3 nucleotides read TGTGCCAGCAGTCGACAGGTTGGGTTGACCCAGTACTTC. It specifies CASSRQVGLTQYF.

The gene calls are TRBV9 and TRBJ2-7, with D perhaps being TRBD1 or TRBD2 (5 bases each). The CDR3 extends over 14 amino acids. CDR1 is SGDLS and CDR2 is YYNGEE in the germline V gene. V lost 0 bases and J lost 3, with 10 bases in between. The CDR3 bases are TGTGCCAGCAGCGTAGTGGGGGAAAGCTACGAGCAGTACTTC. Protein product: CASSVVGESYEQYF.

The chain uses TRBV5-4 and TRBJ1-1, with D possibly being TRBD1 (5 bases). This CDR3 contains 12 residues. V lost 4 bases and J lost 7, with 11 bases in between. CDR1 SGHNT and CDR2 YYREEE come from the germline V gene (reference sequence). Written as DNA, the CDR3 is TGTGCCAGCAGCGGGGGAGGGCTTGAAGCTTTCTTT. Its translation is CASSGGGLEAFF. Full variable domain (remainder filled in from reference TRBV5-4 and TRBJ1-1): ETGVTQSPTHLIKTRGQQVTLRCSSQSGHNTVSWYQQALGQGPQFIFQYYREEENGRGNFPPRFSGLQFPNYSSELNVNALELDDSALYLCASSGGGLEAFFGQGTRLTVV.

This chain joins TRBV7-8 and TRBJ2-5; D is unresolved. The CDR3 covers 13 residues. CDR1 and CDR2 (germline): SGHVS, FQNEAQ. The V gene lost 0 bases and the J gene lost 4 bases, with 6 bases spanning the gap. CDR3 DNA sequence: TGTGCCAGCAGCTTAGCCCTCCGAGAGACCCAGTACTTC. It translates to CASSLALRETQYF.

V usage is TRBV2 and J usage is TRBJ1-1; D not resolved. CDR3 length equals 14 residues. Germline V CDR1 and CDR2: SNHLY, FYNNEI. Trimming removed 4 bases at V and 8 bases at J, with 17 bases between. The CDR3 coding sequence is TGTGCCAGCAGTGCCCGTGGATCAGAAGGGGAAGCTTTCTTT. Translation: CASSARGSEGEAFF.

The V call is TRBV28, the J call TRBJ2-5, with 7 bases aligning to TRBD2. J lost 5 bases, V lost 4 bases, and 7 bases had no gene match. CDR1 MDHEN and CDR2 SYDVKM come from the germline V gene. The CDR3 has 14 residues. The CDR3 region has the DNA TGTGCCAGCAGTTCCCCGGGACTAAGGGAGACCCAGTACTTC. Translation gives CASSSPGLRETQYF.

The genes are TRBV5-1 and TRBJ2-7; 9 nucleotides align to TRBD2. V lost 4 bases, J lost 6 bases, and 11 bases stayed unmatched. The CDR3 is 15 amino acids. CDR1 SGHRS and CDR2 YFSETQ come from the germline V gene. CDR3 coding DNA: TGCGCCAGCAGCACGGGACTAGCCCATCCTTCCGAGCAGTACTTC. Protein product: CASSTGLAHPSEQYF.